These T cell receptor beta chains were read from a single sample in a study of blood T cell repertoires in COVID-19. Only in-frame clones appear in the TCRdb table, and some are missing; sequencing was by immunoSEQ multiplex PCR. The data hold tens of thousands of clones, with 87% observed a single time. Sequencing was performed on peripheral blood. The receptors were gathered from a man between 60 and 70 years old with active COVID-19. Each CDR3 is given with its conserved first and last residue. Fields, in order: D gene, clone size, V gene, J gene, CDR3 DNA, CDR3 protein. D genes are given only for firm matches. Only some rows state a clone size, as once, few, many or a class for expanded clones.

>TRBD2|-|TRBV3-1/TRBV3-2|TRBJ2-2
TGTGCCAGCAGCTGGACTAGCGTCACGAACACCGGGGAGCTGTTTTTT
CASSWTSVTNTGELFF
>-|-|TRBV27|TRBJ1-2
TGTGCCAGCAGTTTAGGCAGGGCCCATGGCTACACCTTC
CASSLGRAHGYTF
>TRBD2|-|TRBV19|TRBJ2-3
TGTGCCAGTAGTGGGCGACTAGCGGGGAGCACAGATACGCAGTATTTT
CASSGRLAGSTDTQYF
>-|-|TRBV7-6|TRBJ1-6
TGTGCCAGCAGCTTAGGAGACATTGGAACGTCCTCACCCCTCCACTTT
CASSLGDIGTSSPLHF
>-|-|TRBV15|TRBJ1-2
TGTGCCACCAGCAGAGATCAAGGGGTGGGGTATGGCTACACCTTC
CATSRDQGVGYGYTF
>TRBD1|-|TRBV7-2|TRBJ2-3
TGTGCCAGCAGCCGGACAGGGATAATCACAGATACGCAGTATTTT
CASSRTGIITDTQYF
>-|-|TRBV4-1|TRBJ2-2
TGCGCCAGCAGCCAACAATTGAACACCGGGGAGCTGTTTTTT
CASSQQLNTGELFF
>TRBD1|-|TRBV2|TRBJ1-2
TGTGCCAGCGACAGGGATAACTATGGCTACACCTTC
CASDRDNYGYTF
>TRBD1|few|TRBV15|TRBJ2-2
TGTGCCACCAGCAAGACAGGGGGCGTGAACACCGGGGAGCTGTTTTTT
CATSKTGGVNTGELFF
>-|-|TRBV18|TRBJ1-1
TGTGCCACCTCGAGGACAAGAGAAGACACTGAAGCTTTCTTT
CATSRTREDTEAFF
>TRBD2|-|TRBV9|TRBJ2-3
TGTGCCAGCAGCAGGGGACTAGCGGGAAGAACAGATACGCAGTATTTT
CASSRGLAGRTDTQYF
>-|-|TRBV7-7|TRBJ2-3
TGTGCTAGCAGCCCTAACGGCCCAGGGCAGGCACCAGATACGCAGTATTTT
CASSPNGPGQAPDTQYF
>-|-|TRBV29-1|TRBJ1-1
TGCAGCGTTTCTGGGCAGCCGAACACTGAAGCTTTCTTT
CSVSGQPNTEAFF
>-|-|TRBV28|TRBJ2-5
TGTGCCAGCAGTTTATTGGCAGGGGGGCAGACCCAGTACTTC
CASSLLAGGQTQYF